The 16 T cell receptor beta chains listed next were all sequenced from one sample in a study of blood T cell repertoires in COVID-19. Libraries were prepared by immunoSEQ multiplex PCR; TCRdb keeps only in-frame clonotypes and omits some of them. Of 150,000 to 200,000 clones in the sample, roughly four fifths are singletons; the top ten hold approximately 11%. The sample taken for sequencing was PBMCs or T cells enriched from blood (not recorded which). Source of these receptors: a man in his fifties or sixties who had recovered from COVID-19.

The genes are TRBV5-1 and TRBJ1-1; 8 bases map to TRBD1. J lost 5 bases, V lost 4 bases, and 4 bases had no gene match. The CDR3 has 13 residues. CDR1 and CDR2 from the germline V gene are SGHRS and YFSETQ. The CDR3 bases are TGCGCCAGCAGCCCAGGGGGCAGGACTGAAGCTTTCTTT. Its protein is CASSPGGRTEAFF.

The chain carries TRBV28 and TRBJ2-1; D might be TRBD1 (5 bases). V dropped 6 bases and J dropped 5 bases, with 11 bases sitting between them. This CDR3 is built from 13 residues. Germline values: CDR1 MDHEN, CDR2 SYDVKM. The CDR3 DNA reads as TGTGCCAGCAGCCTGACAGCGAACAATGAGCAGTTCTTC. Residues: CASSLTANNEQFF. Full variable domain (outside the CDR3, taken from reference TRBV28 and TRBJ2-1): DVKVTQSSRYLVKRTGEKVFLECVQDMDHENMFWYRQDPGLGLRLIYFSYDVKMKEKGDIPEGYSVSREKKERFSLILESASTNQTSMYLCASSLTANNEQFFGPGTRLTVL.

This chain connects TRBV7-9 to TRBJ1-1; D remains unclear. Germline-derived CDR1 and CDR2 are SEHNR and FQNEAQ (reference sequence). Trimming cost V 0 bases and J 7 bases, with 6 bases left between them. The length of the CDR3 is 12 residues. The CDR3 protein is CASSLASYEAFF. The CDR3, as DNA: TGTGCCAGCAGCTTAGCCTCCTATGAAGCTTTCTTT.

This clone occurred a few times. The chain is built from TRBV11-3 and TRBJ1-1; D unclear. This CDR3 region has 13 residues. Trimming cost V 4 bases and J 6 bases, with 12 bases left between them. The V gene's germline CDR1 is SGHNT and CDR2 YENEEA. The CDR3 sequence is CASSSRPGAEAFF. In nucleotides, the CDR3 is TGTGCCAGCAGCTCCCGACCAGGCGCTGAAGCTTTCTTT.

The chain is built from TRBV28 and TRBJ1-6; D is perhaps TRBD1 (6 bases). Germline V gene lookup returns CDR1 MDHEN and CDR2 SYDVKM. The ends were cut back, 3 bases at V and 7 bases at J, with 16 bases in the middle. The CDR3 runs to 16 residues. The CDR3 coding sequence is TGTGCCAGCAGTTTCCCCTGGGGGGGGGCCAATTCACCCCTCCACTTT. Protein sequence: CASSFPWGGANSPLHF.

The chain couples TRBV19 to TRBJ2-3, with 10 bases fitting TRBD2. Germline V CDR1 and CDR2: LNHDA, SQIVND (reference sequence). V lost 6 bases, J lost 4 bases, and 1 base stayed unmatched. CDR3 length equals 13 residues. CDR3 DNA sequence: TGTGCCAGTAGCGGGACTAGCGCAGATACGCAGTATTTT. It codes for CASSGTSADTQYF.

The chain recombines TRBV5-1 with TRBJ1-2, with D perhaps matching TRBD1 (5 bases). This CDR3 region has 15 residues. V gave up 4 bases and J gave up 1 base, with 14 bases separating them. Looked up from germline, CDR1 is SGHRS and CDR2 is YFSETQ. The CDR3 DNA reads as TGCGCCAGCAGCGCCTCGGGGGGAGGTAACTATGGCTACACCTTC. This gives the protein CASSASGGGNYGYTF.

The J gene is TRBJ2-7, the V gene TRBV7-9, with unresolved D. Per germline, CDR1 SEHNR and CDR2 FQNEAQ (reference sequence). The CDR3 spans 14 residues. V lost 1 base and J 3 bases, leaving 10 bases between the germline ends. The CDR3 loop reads CASSLGTAIYEQYF. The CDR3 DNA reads TGTGCCAGCAGCTTAGGCACAGCAATCTACGAGCAGTACTTC.

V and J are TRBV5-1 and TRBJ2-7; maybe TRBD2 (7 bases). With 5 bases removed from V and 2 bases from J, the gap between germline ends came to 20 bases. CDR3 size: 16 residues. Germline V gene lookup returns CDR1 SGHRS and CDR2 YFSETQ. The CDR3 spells CASRVGAAGAAYEQYF. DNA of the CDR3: TGCGCCAGCAGAGTGGGGGCGGCGGGAGCAGCCTACGAGCAGTACTTC.

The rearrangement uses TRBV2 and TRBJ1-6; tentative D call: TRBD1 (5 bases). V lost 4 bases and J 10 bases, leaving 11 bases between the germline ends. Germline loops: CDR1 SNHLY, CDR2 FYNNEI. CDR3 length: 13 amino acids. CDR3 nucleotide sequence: TGTGCCAGCAGTGCGGGGGGTAGATCACCCCTCCACTTT. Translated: CASSAGGRSPLHF.

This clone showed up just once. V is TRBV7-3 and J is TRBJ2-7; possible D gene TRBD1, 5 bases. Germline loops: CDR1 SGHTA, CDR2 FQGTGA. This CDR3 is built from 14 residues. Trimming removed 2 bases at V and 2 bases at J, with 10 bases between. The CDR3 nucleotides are TGTGCCAGCAGCTTATTCCAGGGTGCCTACGAGCAGTACTTC. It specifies CASSLFQGAYEQYF. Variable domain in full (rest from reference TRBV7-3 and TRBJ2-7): GAGVSQTPSNKVTEKGKYVELRCDPISGHTALYWYRQSLGQGPEFLIYFQGTGAADDSGLPNDRFFAVRPEGSVSTLKIQRTERGDSAVYLCASSLFQGAYEQYFGPGTRLTVT.

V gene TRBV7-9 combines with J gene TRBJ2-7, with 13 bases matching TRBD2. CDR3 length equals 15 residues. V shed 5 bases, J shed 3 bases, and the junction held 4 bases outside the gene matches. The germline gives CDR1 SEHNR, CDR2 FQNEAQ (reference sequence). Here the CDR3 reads CASSKTSGRFYEQYF. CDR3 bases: TGTGCCAGCAGCAAGACTAGCGGGAGGTTCTACGAGCAGTACTTC.

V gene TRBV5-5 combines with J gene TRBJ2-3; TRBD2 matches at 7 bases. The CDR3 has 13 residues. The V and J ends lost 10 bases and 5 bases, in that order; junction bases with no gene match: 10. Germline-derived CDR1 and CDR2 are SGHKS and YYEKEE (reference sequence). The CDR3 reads CAGGGGGGDTQYF. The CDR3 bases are TGTGCCGGCGGCGGGGGAGGCGGAGATACGCAGTATTTT.

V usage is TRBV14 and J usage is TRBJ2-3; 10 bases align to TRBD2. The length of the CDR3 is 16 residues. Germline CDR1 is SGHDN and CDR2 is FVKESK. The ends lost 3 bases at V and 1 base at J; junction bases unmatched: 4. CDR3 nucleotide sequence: TGTGCCAGCAGCCAGTTCGGACTAGCGGGCACAGATACGCAGTATTTT. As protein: CASSQFGLAGTDTQYF.

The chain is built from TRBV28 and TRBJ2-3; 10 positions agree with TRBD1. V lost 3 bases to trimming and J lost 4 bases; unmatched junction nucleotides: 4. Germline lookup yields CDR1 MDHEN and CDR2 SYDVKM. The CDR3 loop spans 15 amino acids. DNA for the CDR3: TGTGCCAGCAGTTTTTACGGACAGGGGGCAGATACGCAGTATTTT. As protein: CASSFYGQGADTQYF.

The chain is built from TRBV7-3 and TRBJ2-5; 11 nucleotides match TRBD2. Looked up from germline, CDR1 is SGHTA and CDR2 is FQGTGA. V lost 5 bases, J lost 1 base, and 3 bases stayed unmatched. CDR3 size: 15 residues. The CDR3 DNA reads TGTGCCAGCAGCCCTAGCGGGGGGTTCCAAGAGACCCAGTACTTC. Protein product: CASSPSGGFQETQYF.